This T cell receptor beta chain stems from a study of T cell repertoires and HLA-DP antigens. On this clone itself: Its antigen is unknown.

TCRdb's table, derived via immunoSEQ multiplex PCR, lists solely in-frame clones and lacks some. This sample has about 110,000 clones, with nearly 95% found just once. Sequencing was done on a sample of CD4+ T cells from PBMCs. This sequence originates from a woman aged 18-29 years in good health and CMV-seronegative.

The CDR3 spells CASSSGQGAGYGYTF. CDR3 DNA: TGTGCCAGCAGCTCCGGACAGGGGGCCGGCTATGGCTACACCTTC. J is TRBJ1-2 and V is TRBV5-6; 11 nucleotides align to TRBD1. CDR3 size: 15 residues. The V segment lost 3 bases and the J segment 4 bases; nucleotides outside the gene matches: 5. CDR1 and CDR2 (germline): SGHDT, YYEEEE.